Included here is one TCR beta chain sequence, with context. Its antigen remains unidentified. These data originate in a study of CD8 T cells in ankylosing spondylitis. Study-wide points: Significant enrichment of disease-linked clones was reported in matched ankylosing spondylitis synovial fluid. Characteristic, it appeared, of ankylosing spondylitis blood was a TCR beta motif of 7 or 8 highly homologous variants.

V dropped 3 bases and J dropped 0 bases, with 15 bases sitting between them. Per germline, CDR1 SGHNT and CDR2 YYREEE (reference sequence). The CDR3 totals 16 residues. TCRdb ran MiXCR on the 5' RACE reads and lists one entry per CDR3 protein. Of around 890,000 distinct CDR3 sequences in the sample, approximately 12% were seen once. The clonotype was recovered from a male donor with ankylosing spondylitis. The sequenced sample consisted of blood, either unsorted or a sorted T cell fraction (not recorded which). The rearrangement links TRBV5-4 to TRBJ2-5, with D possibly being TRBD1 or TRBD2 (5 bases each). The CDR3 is CASSSPTGPYQETQYF. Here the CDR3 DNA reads TGTGCCAGCAGCTCCCCGACGGGGCCGTACCAAGAGACCCAGTACTTC.